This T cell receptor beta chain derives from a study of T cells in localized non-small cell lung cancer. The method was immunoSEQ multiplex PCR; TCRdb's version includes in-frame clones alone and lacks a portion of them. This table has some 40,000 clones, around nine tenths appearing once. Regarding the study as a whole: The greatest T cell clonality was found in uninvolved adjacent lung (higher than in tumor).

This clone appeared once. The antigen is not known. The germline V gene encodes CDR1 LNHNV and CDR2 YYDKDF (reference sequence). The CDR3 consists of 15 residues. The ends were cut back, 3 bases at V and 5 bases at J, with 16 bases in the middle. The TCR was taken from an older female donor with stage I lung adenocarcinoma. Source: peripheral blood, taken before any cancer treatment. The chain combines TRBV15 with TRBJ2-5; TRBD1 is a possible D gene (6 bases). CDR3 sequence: CATSSGHRVGETQYF. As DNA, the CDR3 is TGTGCCACCAGCAGCGGGCACAGGGTCGGGGAGACCCAGTACTTC.